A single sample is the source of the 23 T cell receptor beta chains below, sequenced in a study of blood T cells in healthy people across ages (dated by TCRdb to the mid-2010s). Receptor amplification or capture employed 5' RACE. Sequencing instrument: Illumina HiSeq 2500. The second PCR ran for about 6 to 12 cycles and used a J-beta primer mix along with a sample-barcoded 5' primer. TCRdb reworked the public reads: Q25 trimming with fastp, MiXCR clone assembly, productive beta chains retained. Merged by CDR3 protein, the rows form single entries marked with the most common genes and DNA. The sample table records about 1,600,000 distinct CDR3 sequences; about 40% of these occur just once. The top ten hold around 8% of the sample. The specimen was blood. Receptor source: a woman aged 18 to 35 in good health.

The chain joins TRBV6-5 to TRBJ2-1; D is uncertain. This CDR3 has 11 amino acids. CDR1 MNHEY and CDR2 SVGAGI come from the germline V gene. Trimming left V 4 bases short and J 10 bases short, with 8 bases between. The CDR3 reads CASSWLREQFF. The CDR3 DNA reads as TGTGCCAGCAGTTGGCTAAGGGAGCAGTTCTTC.

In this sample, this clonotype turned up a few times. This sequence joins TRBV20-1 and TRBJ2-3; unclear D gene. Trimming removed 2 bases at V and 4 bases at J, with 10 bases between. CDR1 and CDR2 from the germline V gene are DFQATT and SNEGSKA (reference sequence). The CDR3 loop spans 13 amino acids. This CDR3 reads CSARYLVADTQYF. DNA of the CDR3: TGCAGTGCTAGATACCTAGTCGCAGATACGCAGTATTTT.

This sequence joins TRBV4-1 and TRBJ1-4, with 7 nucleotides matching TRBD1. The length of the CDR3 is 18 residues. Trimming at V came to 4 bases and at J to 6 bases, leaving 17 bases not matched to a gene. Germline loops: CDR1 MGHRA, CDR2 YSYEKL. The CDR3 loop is CASSRTPVTGVIDEKLFF. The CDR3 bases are TGCGCCAGCAGCCGCACGCCCGTAACAGGGGTTATTGATGAAAAACTGTTTTTT.

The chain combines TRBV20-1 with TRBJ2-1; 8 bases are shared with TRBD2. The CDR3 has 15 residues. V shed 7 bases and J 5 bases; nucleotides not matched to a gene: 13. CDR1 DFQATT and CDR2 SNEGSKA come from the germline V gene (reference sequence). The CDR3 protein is CSVSPGLGEHNEQFF. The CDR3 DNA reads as TGCAGTGTTTCACCGGGACTAGGGGAACACAATGAGCAGTTCTTC.

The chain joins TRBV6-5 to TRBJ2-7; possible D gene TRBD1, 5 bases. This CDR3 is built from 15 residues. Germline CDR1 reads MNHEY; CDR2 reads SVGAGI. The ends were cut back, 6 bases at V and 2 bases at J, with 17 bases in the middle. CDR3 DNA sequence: TGTGCCAGCAGACCTGGACAATACCAGGCCTACGAGCAGTACTTC. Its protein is CASRPGQYQAYEQYF.

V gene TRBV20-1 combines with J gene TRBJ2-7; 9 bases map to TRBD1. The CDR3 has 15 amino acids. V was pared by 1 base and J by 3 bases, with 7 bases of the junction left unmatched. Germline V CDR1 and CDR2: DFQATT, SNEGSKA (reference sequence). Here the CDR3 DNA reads TGCAGTGCTAGAGGCCTAGGGACAGGGAGCTACGAGCAGTACTTC. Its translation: CSARGLGTGSYEQYF.

This CDR3 is CSAGPGTGARADTQYF. In DNA, the CDR3 is TGCAGTGCCGGGCCCGGGACAGGGGCGCGAGCAGATACGCAGTATTTT. The V call is TRBV20-1, the J call TRBJ2-3; 10 bases match TRBD1. Unmatched junction bases numbered 13, after V lost 6 bases and J lost 4 bases. The germline CDR1 and CDR2 sequences are DFQATT and SNEGSKA (reference sequence). The CDR3 totals 16 residues.

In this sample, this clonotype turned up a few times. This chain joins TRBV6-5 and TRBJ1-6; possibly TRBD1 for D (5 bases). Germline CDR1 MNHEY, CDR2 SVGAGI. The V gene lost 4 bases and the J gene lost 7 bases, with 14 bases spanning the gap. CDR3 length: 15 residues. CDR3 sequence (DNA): TGTGCCAGCAGTTCCGGAGGGAAGGGGAATTCACCCCTCCACTTT. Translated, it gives CASSSGGKGNSPLHF.

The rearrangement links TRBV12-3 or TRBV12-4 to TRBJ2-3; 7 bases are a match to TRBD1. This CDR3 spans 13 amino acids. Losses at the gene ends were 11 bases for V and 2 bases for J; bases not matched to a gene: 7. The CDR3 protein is CAARQGPTDTQYF. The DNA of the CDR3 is TGTGCCGCCAGACAGGGTCCCACAGATACGCAGTATTTT.

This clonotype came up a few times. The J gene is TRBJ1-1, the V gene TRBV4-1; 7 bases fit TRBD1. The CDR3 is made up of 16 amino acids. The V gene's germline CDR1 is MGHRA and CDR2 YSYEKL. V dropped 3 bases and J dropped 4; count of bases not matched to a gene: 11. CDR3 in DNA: TGCGCCAGCAGCCATGTCCGGGGCAGGGGGAGCACTGAAGCTTTCTTT. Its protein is CASSHVRGRGSTEAFF.

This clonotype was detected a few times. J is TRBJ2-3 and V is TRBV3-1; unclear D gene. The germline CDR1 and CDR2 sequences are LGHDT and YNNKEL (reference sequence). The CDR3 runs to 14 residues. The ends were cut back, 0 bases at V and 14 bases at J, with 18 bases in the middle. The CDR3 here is CASSQDPTTTGWYF. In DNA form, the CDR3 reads TGTGCCAGCAGCCAAGATCCCACTACCACCGGGTGGTATTTT.

The CDR3 coding sequence is TGCGCCAGCAGCCAAGGGCGGGGTGGCAGCCACACTGAAGCTTTCTTT. This codes for CASSQGRGGSHTEAFF. The genes are TRBV4-1 and TRBJ1-1; D remains ambiguous. The germline V and J ends were trimmed by 1 base and 3 bases, with 15 bases remaining between them. This CDR3 has 16 amino acids. Looked up from germline, CDR1 is MGHRA and CDR2 is YSYEKL.

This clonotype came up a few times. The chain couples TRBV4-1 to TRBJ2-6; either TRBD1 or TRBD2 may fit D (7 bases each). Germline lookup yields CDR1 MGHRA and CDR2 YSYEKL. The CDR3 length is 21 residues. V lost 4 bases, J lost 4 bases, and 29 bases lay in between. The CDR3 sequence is CASSPTGRGGAHREGANVLTF. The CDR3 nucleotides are TGCGCCAGCAGCCCGACAGGCAGGGGGGGTGCCCACCGAGAGGGGGCCAACGTCCTGACTTTC.

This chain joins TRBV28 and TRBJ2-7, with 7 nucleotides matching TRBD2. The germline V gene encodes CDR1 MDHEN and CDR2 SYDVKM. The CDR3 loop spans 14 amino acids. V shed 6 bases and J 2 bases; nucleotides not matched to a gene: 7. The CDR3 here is CASREAGHTYEQYF. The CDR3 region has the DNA TGTGCCAGCAGGGAAGCGGGGCATACCTACGAGCAGTACTTC.

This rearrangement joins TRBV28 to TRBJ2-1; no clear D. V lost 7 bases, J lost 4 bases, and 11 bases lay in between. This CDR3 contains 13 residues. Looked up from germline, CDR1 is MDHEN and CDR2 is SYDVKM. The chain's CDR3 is CASIPGVYNEQFF. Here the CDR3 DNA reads TGTGCCAGCATCCCTGGGGTGTACAATGAGCAGTTCTTC.

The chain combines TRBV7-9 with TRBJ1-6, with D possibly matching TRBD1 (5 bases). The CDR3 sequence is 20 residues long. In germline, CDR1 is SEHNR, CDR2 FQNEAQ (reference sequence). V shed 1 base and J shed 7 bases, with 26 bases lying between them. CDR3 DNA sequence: TGTGCCAGCAGCTTAGTCGGGGCCCGAGCTCCTATAAACGCGAATTCACCCCTCCACTTT. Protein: CASSLVGARAPINANSPLHF.

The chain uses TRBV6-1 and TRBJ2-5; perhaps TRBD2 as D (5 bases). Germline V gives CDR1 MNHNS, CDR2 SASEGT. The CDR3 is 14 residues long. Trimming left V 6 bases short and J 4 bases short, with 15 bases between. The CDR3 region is CASRPRSRGETQYF. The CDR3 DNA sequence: TGTGCCAGCAGGCCCCGGTCCCGGGGAGAGACCCAGTACTTC.

As DNA, the CDR3 is TGCAGTGCTAGAACCCCTTGGCGGGAGAGGGACAATGAGCAGTTCTTC. It is translated as CSARTPWRERDNEQFF. The rearrangement links TRBV20-1 to TRBJ2-1; 7 bases match TRBD2. The CDR3 is 16 amino acids. Germline V gene lookup returns CDR1 DFQATT and CDR2 SNEGSKA (reference sequence). Germline trimming cut 2 bases from V and 5 bases from J; bases unmatched to any gene: 12.

The CDR3 bases are TGTGCCAGCAAGGCTAGTCGTGAGACCCAGTACTTC. This translates into CASKASRETQYF. The V call is TRBV2, the J call TRBJ2-5; D is undetermined. Between the trimmed V and J ends, which lost 7 bases and 5 bases, there was a span of 11 bases. The CDR3 covers 12 residues. From germline, CDR1 is SNHLY and CDR2 FYNNEI.

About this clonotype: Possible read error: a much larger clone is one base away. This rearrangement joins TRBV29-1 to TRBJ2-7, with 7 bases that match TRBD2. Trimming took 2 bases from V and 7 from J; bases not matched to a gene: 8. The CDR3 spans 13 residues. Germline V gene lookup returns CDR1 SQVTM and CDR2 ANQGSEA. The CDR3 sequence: CSVESRLAHEQYF. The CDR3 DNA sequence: TGCAGCGTTGAAAGCCGACTAGCCCATGAGCAGTACTTC.

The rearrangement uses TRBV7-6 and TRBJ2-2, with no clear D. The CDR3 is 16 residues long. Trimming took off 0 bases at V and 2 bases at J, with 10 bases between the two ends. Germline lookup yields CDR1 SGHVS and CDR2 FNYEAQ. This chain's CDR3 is CASSLAKALNTGELFF. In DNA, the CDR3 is TGTGCCAGCAGCTTAGCGAAGGCCCTAAACACCGGGGAGCTGTTTTTT.

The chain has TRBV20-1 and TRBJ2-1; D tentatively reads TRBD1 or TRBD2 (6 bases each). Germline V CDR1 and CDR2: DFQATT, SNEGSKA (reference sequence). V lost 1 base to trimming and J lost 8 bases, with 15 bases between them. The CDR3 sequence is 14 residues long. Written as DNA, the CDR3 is TGCAGTGCTAGAGTCCGCGGGACAAAAGATGAGCAGTTCTTC. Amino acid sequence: CSARVRGTKDEQFF.

The CDR3 DNA follows: TGCAGTGCTAGAGACAGTAAGACTAGCAATGAGCAGTACTTC. It is translated as CSARDSKTSNEQYF. The chain couples TRBV20-1 to TRBJ2-5; 7 bases agree with TRBD2. CDR1 and CDR2 (germline): DFQATT, SNEGSKA (reference sequence). The J segment lost 11 bases and the V segment lost 0 bases, leaving 12 bases of the junction unmatched. This CDR3 is built from 14 residues.